This T cell receptor beta chain appears in the sequencing data of a study of response to subunit inactivated influenza vaccine. Study outcomes and limitations: Only a handful of new T cells, the authors suggested, are recruited with each seasonal influenza vaccination.

In germline, CDR1 is ENHRY, CDR2 SYGVKD. Trimming removed 8 bases from V and 4 bases from J, with 14 bases in between. The CDR3 contains 13 residues. Comments on this clonotype: Its antigen is undetermined.

TCRdb called the RT-PCR reads again in MiXCR, with one record for every CDR3 protein. The sample has over 450,000 distinct CDR3 sequences, 13% seen once. The source is a man over 45 who received an inactivated influenza vaccine. V is TRBV10-3 and J is TRBJ1-1; D is ambiguous. The specimen comprised PBMCs from blood, sampled roughly 47 days after vaccination. The CDR3 DNA follows: TGTGCCATCTGCGAAGGCCTAGGCACTGAAGCTTTCTTT. Translation gives CAICEGLGTEAFF.